The 27 T cell receptor beta chains listed next were all sequenced from one sample in a study of Ad26.COV2.S vaccination and SARS-CoV-2 variants. Sequencing was performed with immunoSEQ multiplex PCR; in TCRdb, only in-frame clones are kept and a portion is missing. The top ten hold about 10% of the sample, which has roughly 300,000 clones, around nine tenths seen once. The treatment here: approximately 18 received Ad26.COV2.S at low or high dose, single or two shots; 5 received placebo; per-sample allocation not given. Collection of the samples took place on day 63 after the first injection of vaccine or placebo. The specimen was peripheral blood, collected in a trial of Ad26.COV2.S vaccine versus placebo. The source of these receptors is a person aged 18 to 65 who received the Ad26.COV2.S COVID-19 vaccine or a placebo.

Ten or more counts support this clone. The chain joins TRBV11-2 to TRBJ2-1; D might be TRBD1 (5 bases). V shed 4 bases and J shed 6 bases, with 10 bases lying between them. This CDR3 region has 13 residues. The V gene's germline CDR1 is SGHAT and CDR2 FQNNGV. CDR3 nucleotides: TGTGCCAGCAGCTCACAGGTGGCCAATGAGCAGTTCTTC. Translation: CASSSQVANEQFF.

The genes are TRBV6-4 and TRBJ2-2; D is perhaps TRBD1 (6 bases). This CDR3 region has 16 residues. Germline CDR1 MRHNA, CDR2 SNTAGT. V shed 2 bases and J shed 5 bases, with 15 bases lying between them. CDR3 sequence (DNA): TGTGCCAGCAGTGACACCTACAGGGAAAAGACCGGGGAGCTGTTTTTT. Encoded protein: CASSDTYREKTGELFF.

The chain uses TRBV3-1 (or the pseudogene TRBV3-2) and TRBJ1-2; D is possibly TRBD1 (5 bases). V was shortened by 0 bases and J by 4 bases, with 9 bases between the two germline ends. The V gene's germline CDR1 is LGHDT and CDR2 YNNKEL (reference sequence). The CDR3 is 14 amino acids. DNA for the CDR3: TGTGCCAGCAGCCAAGATCCGGGGGGCTATGGCTACACCTTC. Amino acids: CASSQDPGGYGYTF.

The chain is built from TRBV9 and TRBJ2-7; D remains ambiguous. V lost 0 bases to trimming and J lost 5 bases, with 12 bases between them. The CDR3 length is 14 residues. CDR1 and CDR2 from the germline V gene are SGDLS and YYNGEE. The CDR3 loop is CASSVGERGNEQYF. The CDR3 bases are TGTGCCAGCAGCGTAGGGGAAAGAGGAAACGAGCAGTACTTC.

The genes are TRBV28 and TRBJ1-1; no reliable D call. The CDR3 runs to 12 residues. The V and J ends lost 6 bases and 8 bases respectively, with 13 bases between them. Germline lookup yields CDR1 MDHEN and CDR2 SYDVKM. CDR3 amino acids: CASSLARGEAFF. The CDR3 region has the DNA TGTGCCAGCAGCCTCGCCCGAGGCGAAGCTTTCTTT.

This rearrangement joins TRBV29-1 to TRBJ2-1; D remains ambiguous. Trimming removed 4 bases from V and 1 base from J, with 8 bases in between. The CDR3 covers 13 residues. Germline-derived CDR1 and CDR2 are SQVTM and ANQGSEA. CDR3 DNA: TGCAGCGTTGGAGGCGGATCCTACAATGAGCAGTTCTTC. Residues: CSVGGGSYNEQFF.

The gene calls are TRBV24-1 and TRBJ2-3; 9 nucleotides agree with TRBD2. Germline V gene sequence: CDR1 KGHDR, CDR2 SFDVKD. Trimming at V came to 6 bases and at J to 6 bases, leaving 12 bases not matched to a gene. The CDR3 contains 16 residues. CDR3 DNA sequence: TGTGCCACCAGTACCGTTGCGGGAGGGATTGGCGATACGCAGTATTTT. Its protein is CATSTVAGGIGDTQYF.

The rearrangement links TRBV24-1 to TRBJ2-2, with D possibly being TRBD1 (6 bases). Germline values: CDR1 KGHDR, CDR2 SFDVKD. Trimming took off 7 bases at V and 0 bases at J, with 11 bases between the two ends. CDR3 length equals 15 residues. CDR3 nucleotide sequence: TGTGCCACCAGCCGGACAGAGGCGAACACCGGGGAGCTGTTTTTT. This translates into CATSRTEANTGELFF.

The genes are TRBV9 and TRBJ1-1; D remains unclear. Per the germline V gene, CDR1 is SGDLS and CDR2 is YYNGEE. CDR3 length: 15 residues. V was trimmed by 0 bases and J by 1 base, leaving 10 bases between them. The CDR3: CASSVDPAGNTEAFF. In nucleotides, the CDR3 is TGTGCCAGCAGCGTAGACCCGGCGGGGAACACTGAAGCTTTCTTT.

The chain is built from TRBV7-9 and TRBJ2-1; 7 nucleotides match TRBD1. V shed 5 bases, J shed 11 bases, and the junction held 12 bases outside the gene matches. The CDR3 is 14 residues long. Germline V CDR1 and CDR2: SEHNR, FQNEAQ (reference sequence). For the CDR3, the DNA is TGTGCCAGCAGCATGGGACAGAGTAATCGTAAGCAGTTCTTC. Encoded protein: CASSMGQSNRKQFF.

This chain uses TRBV3-1 (or the pseudogene TRBV3-2) with TRBJ2-3; the D is unclear. The CDR3 has 16 amino acids. V was pared by 4 bases and J by 0 bases, with 14 bases between. The germline V gene has CDR1 LGHDT and CDR2 YNNKEL (reference sequence). DNA for the CDR3: TGTGCCAGCAGCCCCGGACCCGCCCTGAGCACAGATACGCAGTATTTT. It yields the protein CASSPGPALSTDTQYF.

This clone turned up a few times. The chain employs TRBV4-1 and TRBJ1-1, with D hard to call. V lost 1 base to trimming and J lost 0 bases, with 9 bases between them. Germline V lookup: CDR1 MGHRA, CDR2 YSYEKL. This CDR3 contains 15 residues. CDR3 amino acids: CASSQVARLNTEAFF. For the CDR3, the DNA is TGCGCCAGCAGCCAAGTTGCCCGTCTGAACACTGAAGCTTTCTTT.

This chain uses TRBV23-1 with TRBJ2-7, with 15 bases identical to TRBD2. TRBV23-1 is designated an ORF whose function remains uncertain. The CDR3 loop spans 18 amino acids. The V gene end was trimmed by 2 bases and the J gene end by 6 bases; junction bases not matched to a gene: 11. The CDR3 DNA is TGCGCCAGCAGTCAACCCCTATGGACTAGCGGGAGGGCCTGCGAGCAGTACTTC. It is translated as CASSQPLWTSGRACEQYF.

For this clone: Additional DNA sequences in this sample encode the identical CDR3. This chain connects TRBV18 to TRBJ2-3; TRBD2 matches at 13 bases. Losses at the gene ends were 3 bases for V and 1 base for J; bases not matched to a gene: 1. The CDR3 has 16 amino acids. Per the germline V gene, CDR1 is KGHSH and CDR2 is LQKENI. The CDR3 protein is CASSPGLAGGTDTQYF. CDR3 nucleotides: TGTGCCAGCTCACCCGGACTAGCGGGGGGCACAGATACGCAGTATTTT. The full variable domain, completed using reference TRBV18 and TRBJ2-3, is NAGVMQNPRHLVRRRGQEARLRCSPMKGHSHVYWYRQLPEEGLKFMVYLQKENIIDESGMPKERFSAEFPKEGPSILRIQQVVRGDSAAYFCASSPGLAGGTDTQYFGPGTRLTVL.

This sequence joins TRBV29-1 and TRBJ2-3; D remains unclear. The CDR3 loop spans 13 amino acids. Trimming shortened V by 6 bases and J by 2 bases, and 12 bases separated the two germline ends. Germline lookup yields CDR1 SQVTM and CDR2 ANQGSEA. CDR3 residues: CSVALVLTDTQYF. The CDR3 DNA reads TGCAGCGTGGCCCTGGTCCTCACAGATACGCAGTATTTT.

The chain employs TRBV5-1 and TRBJ2-7; D gene unclear. V gave up 2 bases and J gave up 4 bases, with 10 bases separating them. The CDR3 has 13 amino acids. Germline V CDR1 and CDR2: SGHRS, YFSETQ. The CDR3 nucleotides are TGCGCCAGCAGCTTCGATCAGGCGTACGAGCAGTACTTC. This gives the protein CASSFDQAYEQYF.

The rearrangement joins TRBV6-1 to TRBJ2-7; D unclear. The CDR3 is 13 amino acids. V lost 3 bases to trimming and J lost 5 bases, with 11 bases between them. The germline V gene encodes CDR1 MNHNS and CDR2 SASEGT. The CDR3 spells CASSDPGVNEQYF. CDR3 in DNA: TGTGCCAGCAGTGACCCTGGGGTCAACGAGCAGTACTTC.

The chain uses TRBV6-4 and TRBJ2-1; 8 bases fit TRBD1. V shed 2 bases and J 8 bases; nucleotides not matched to a gene: 8. CDR1 and CDR2 from the germline V gene are MRHNA and SNTAGT. The CDR3 runs 15 residues. The CDR3 nucleotides read TGTGCCAGCAGTGACCCTAGGACAGGGAGAGATGAGCAGTTCTTC. It translates to CASSDPRTGRDEQFF.

The chain employs TRBV2 and TRBJ1-1; unclear D gene. The CDR3 has 15 amino acids. The V and J ends lost 3 bases and 2 bases respectively, with 13 bases between them. In germline, CDR1 is SNHLY, CDR2 FYNNEI. CDR3 bases: TGTGCCAGCAGTGAGGGCGGGGTTTTTAACACTGAAGCTTTCTTT. Its protein is CASSEGGVFNTEAFF.

The gene calls are TRBV7-2 and TRBJ2-7; tentative D call: TRBD2 (5 bases). The V end was cut by 4 bases, the J end by 3 bases, with 16 bases between. CDR1 and CDR2 from the germline V gene are SGHTA and FQGNSA. The CDR3 totals 15 residues. The DNA for the CDR3 is TGTGCCAGCAGCTCTGGTGGTGGAGGCCACTACGAGCAGTACTTC. This codes for CASSSGGGGHYEQYF.

The gene calls are TRBV30 and TRBJ1-1, with 7 bases aligning to TRBD1. CDR1 is GTSNPN and CDR2 is SVGIG in the germline V gene (reference sequence). V lost 3 bases and J lost 4; bases outside the gene matches: 8. CDR3 length equals 14 residues. The CDR3 DNA follows: TGTGCCTGGAGCCCCACAGGGGTTAGCACTGAAGCTTTCTTT. Encoded protein: CAWSPTGVSTEAFF.

Only a few counts were recorded for this clone. The chain combines TRBV5-1 with TRBJ1-6; tentative D call: TRBD1 (5 bases). V was shortened by 4 bases and J by 3 bases, with 11 bases between the two germline ends. CDR3 length equals 15 residues. In germline, CDR1 is SGHRS, CDR2 YFSETQ. CDR3 residues: CASSSWDLYNSPLHF. The CDR3 DNA reads as TGCGCCAGCAGCAGTTGGGACCTCTATAATTCACCCCTCCACTTT. The variable domain in full, completed from reference TRBV5-1 and TRBJ1-6, reads KAGVTQTPRYLIKTRGQQVTLSCSPISGHRSVSWYQQTPGQGLQFLFEYFSETQRNKGNFPGRFSGRQFSNSRSEMNVSTLELGDSALYLCASSSWDLYNSPLHFGNGTRLTVT.

The chain combines TRBV2 with TRBJ1-6; tentatively, D is TRBD1 (5 bases). CDR3 size: 13 residues. Germline V gene lookup returns CDR1 SNHLY and CDR2 FYNNEI. The V gene lost 6 bases and the J gene lost 6 bases, with 9 bases spanning the gap. The CDR3, as DNA: TGTGCCAGCAGCCGGGGGGTTAATTCACCCCTCCACTTT. Translation: CASSRGVNSPLHF.

V is TRBV10-3 and J is TRBJ2-1; 12 bases are a match to TRBD2. Germline CDR1 is ENHRY and CDR2 is SYGVKD. The CDR3 is 15 residues long. V gave up 5 bases and J gave up 3 bases; unmatched junction bases: 2. CDR3 nucleotides: TGTGCCATCAGTCCGGGACTAGCGGGCTACAATGAGCAGTTCTTC. This encodes CAISPGLAGYNEQFF.

The genes are TRBV6-2 or TRBV6-3 and TRBJ1-2; no clear D. This CDR3 has 16 residues. Germline V lookup: CDR1 MNHEY, CDR2 SVGEGT. The V and J ends lost 5 bases and 8 bases respectively, with 24 bases between them. The CDR3: CASSPPEAGSYEGYTF. The DNA of the CDR3 is TGTGCCAGCAGTCCACCGGAGGCGGGGTCGTATGAAGGCTACACCTTC.

The rearrangement uses TRBV24-1 and TRBJ2-1; the D gene is possibly TRBD2 (6 bases). Per germline, CDR1 KGHDR and CDR2 SFDVKD. CDR3 length: 13 residues. V lost 1 base and J lost 9, with 9 bases in between. In DNA form, the CDR3 reads TGTGCCACCAGTGATTTACTAGCTGGTGAGCAGTTCTTC. Encoded protein: CATSDLLAGEQFF.

The genes are TRBV4-2 and TRBJ2-6, with D tentatively TRBD2 (6 bases). This CDR3 comprises 18 residues. In germline, CDR1 is LGHNA, CDR2 YNFKEQ. The V gene lost 3 bases and the J gene lost 0 bases, with 15 bases spanning the gap. CDR3 bases: TGTGCCAGCAGCCAGGGCCTGCGGGGAAACTCTGGGGCCAACGTCCTGACTTTC. Its translation: CASSQGLRGNSGANVLTF.